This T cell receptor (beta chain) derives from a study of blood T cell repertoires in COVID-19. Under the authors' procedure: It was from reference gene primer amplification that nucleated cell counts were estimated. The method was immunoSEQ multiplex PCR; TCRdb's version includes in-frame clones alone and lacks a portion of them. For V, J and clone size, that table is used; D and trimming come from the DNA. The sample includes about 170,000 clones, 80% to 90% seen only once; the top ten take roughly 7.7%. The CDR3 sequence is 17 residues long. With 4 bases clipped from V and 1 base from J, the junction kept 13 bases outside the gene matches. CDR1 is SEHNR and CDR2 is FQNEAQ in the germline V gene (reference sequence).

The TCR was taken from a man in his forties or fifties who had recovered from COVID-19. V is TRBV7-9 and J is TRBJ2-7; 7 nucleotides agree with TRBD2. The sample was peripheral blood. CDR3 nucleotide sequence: TGTGCCAGCAGCTCCCCCGGGGGGAACGTTAATTCCTACGAGCAGTACTTC. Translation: CASSSPGGNVNSYEQYF. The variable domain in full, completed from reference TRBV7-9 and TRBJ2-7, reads DTGVSQNPRHKITKRGQNVTFRCDPISEHNRLYWYRQTLGQGPEFLTYFQNEAQLEKSRLLSDRFSAERPKGSFSTLEIQRTEQGDSAMYLCASSSPGGNVNSYEQYFGPGTRLTVT.